These 21 T cell receptor beta chains were sequenced from one sample in a study of T cell repertoires in cytomegalovirus infection. Their recognized antigens are unknown. TCRdb itself ran the reads through MiXCR, one entry per CDR3 protein. The table has roughly 110,000 distinct CDR3 sequences, about 9.4% seen once. The specimen was PBMCs, sequenced either directly or after in vitro stimulation (not recorded which). These receptor sequences come from a human donor in good health (CMV status not recorded). Some clones in this sample may be carry-over from other donors' samples.

This clonotype was observed a few times. J is TRBJ2-1 and V is TRBV14; TRBD2 aligns across 10 bases. The CDR3 runs 17 residues. Germline loops: CDR1 SGHDN, CDR2 FVKESK. Trimming took 0 bases from V and 9 from J; bases not matched to a gene: 11. CDR3 amino acids: CASSQDLRLAGDSEQFF. The CDR3 nucleotides read TGTGCCAGCAGCCAAGATCTGCGGCTAGCGGGAGACAGTGAGCAGTTCTTC.

The sample holds many counts of this clonotype. This chain connects TRBV7-2 to TRBJ2-7; 8 nucleotides align to TRBD2. The CDR3 sequence is 13 residues long. The ends lost 5 bases at V and 7 bases at J; junction bases unmatched: 7. Germline V gene lookup returns CDR1 SGHTA and CDR2 FQGNSA. In nucleotides, the CDR3 is TGTGCCAGCAGCGCAACGGGCGGGGGGGAGCAGTACTTC. It translates to CASSATGGGEQYF.

This clonotype was counted many times. This chain links TRBV7-9 with TRBJ1-5; D uncertain. This CDR3 region has 13 residues. Trimming left V 4 bases short and J 6 bases short, with 10 bases between. The germline CDR1 and CDR2 sequences are SEHNR and FQNEAQ (reference sequence). The CDR3 here is CASSYTGGQPQHF. The CDR3 DNA reads as TGTGCCAGCAGCTATACGGGCGGTCAGCCCCAGCATTTT.

This clonotype was seen many times. The DNA for the CDR3 is TGTGCCAGCAGCCCCCAACAGGGGGGCAATCAGCCCCAGCATTTT. Protein: CASSPQQGGNQPQHF. The rearrangement uses TRBV7-2 and TRBJ1-5; 8 bases align to TRBD1. There are 15 residues in the CDR3. Germline trimming cut 5 bases from V and 2 bases from J; bases unmatched to any gene: 5. Germline CDR1 is SGHTA and CDR2 is FQGNSA.

This chain connects TRBV28 to TRBJ2-7, with D unresolved. This CDR3 contains 12 residues. V was trimmed by 5 bases and J by 3 bases, leaving 8 bases between them. Germline CDR1 and CDR2: MDHEN and SYDVKM. CDR3 DNA sequence: TGTGCCAGCAGTCCTCCTGGCTACGAGCAGTACTTC. Translating it yields CASSPPGYEQYF.

J is TRBJ2-6 and V is TRBV18, with D possibly matching TRBD1 (6 bases). CDR3 length: 19 amino acids. Trimming stripped 3 bases from V and 0 bases from J, with 18 bases between. Germline assignment: CDR1 KGHSH and CDR2 LQKENI. The CDR3 loop reads CASSPSGKGHPSGANVLTF. CDR3 DNA sequence: TGTGCCAGCTCACCTTCCGGGAAGGGACACCCCTCTGGGGCCAACGTCCTGACTTTC.

Ten or more counts support this clonotype. The J gene is TRBJ2-7, the V gene TRBV7-6; 7 nucleotides line up with TRBD2. This CDR3 comprises 15 residues. J gave up 4 bases and V 5 bases, and 11 bases lay outside the gene matches. Germline V gene data show CDR1 as SGHVS and CDR2 as FNYEAQ. This CDR3 reads CASSPGGSKVYEQYF. The CDR3 nucleotides are TGTGCCAGCAGCCCAGGCGGGAGTAAGGTGTACGAGCAGTACTTC.

This clonotype has ten or more counts. This chain uses TRBV7-2 with TRBJ2-3; D not certain. The V and J ends lost 1 base and 0 bases respectively, with 11 bases between them. Germline-derived CDR1 and CDR2 are SGHTA and FQGNSA. The length of the CDR3 is 16 residues. CDR3 nucleotide sequence: TGTGCCAGCAGCTTAGGACCCCTCCCTAGCACAGATACGCAGTATTTT. It is translated as CASSLGPLPSTDTQYF.

This clonotype was counted many times. The gene calls are TRBV7-2 and TRBJ1-5, with TRBD1 matching over 7 bases. This CDR3 has 17 residues. V lost 1 base, J lost 1 base, and 7 bases stayed unmatched. CDR1 and CDR2 (germline): SGHTA, FQGNSA. The DNA for the CDR3 is TGTGCCAGCAGCTTAGGACAGGGTCTTGGAAGCAATCAGCCCCAGCATTTT. Its translation is CASSLGQGLGSNQPQHF.

The J gene is TRBJ1-5, the V gene TRBV7-9, with 9 bases that match TRBD1. V trimming: 1 base; J trimming: 5 bases; junction bases outside the gene matches: 6. From germline, CDR1 is SEHNR and CDR2 FQNEAQ (reference sequence). This CDR3 contains 16 residues. The CDR3 here is CASSLGTGGADQPQHF. Here the CDR3 DNA reads TGTGCCAGCAGCTTAGGAACAGGGGGCGCGGATCAGCCCCAGCATTTT.

This clonotype has more than one count but fewer than ten. J is TRBJ2-5 and V is TRBV28; TRBD2 matches 10 bases. The CDR3 covers 15 residues. V gave up 4 bases and J gave up 2 bases; unmatched junction bases: 4. The germline CDR1 and CDR2 sequences are MDHEN and SYDVKM. The chain's CDR3 is CASSSAGGAQETQYF. In nucleotides, the CDR3 is TGTGCCAGCAGTTCAGCGGGAGGGGCACAAGAGACCCAGTACTTC.

This clonotype appeared many times. J is TRBJ2-7 and V is TRBV7-9; D not resolved. The CDR3 spans 14 residues. Germline V gene sequence: CDR1 SEHNR, CDR2 FQNEAQ (reference sequence). V lost 4 bases, J lost 3 bases, and 13 bases lay in between. The CDR3 here is CASSSREGDYEQYF. CDR3 DNA: TGTGCCAGCAGCTCCCGAGAAGGAGACTACGAGCAGTACTTC.

This clonotype was seen only a few times. The chain employs TRBV4-1 and TRBJ1-4; unclear D gene. Trimming took off 4 bases at V and 4 bases at J, with 13 bases between the two ends. The CDR3 spans 15 residues. Germline CDR1 and CDR2: MGHRA and YSYEKL. The CDR3 DNA reads TGCGCCAGCAGCCCATCTCCGGTTTTTAATGAAAAACTGTTTTTT. Its translation: CASSPSPVFNEKLFF.

This clonotype was detected ten times or more. The rearrangement joins TRBV7-2 to TRBJ2-6, with 13 nucleotides matching TRBD2. This CDR3 region has 20 residues. The ends lost 3 bases at V and 2 bases at J; junction bases unmatched: 10. CDR1 is SGHTA, CDR2 FQGNSA, per germline. For the CDR3, the DNA is TGTGCCAGCAGCTTTACCGGGACTAGCGGGGCAGCCCCTGGGGCCAACGTCCTGACTTTC. This sequence encodes CASSFTGTSGAAPGANVLTF.

This clonotype was seen at least ten times. This chain connects TRBV7-9 to TRBJ2-3, with 9 positions matching TRBD2. CDR3 length equals 16 residues. Trimming cost V 4 bases and J 4 bases; bases outside gene matches: 9. Per the germline V gene, CDR1 is SEHNR and CDR2 is FQNEAQ (reference sequence). The DNA of the CDR3 is TGTGCCAGCAGCTCCCCCGGGACTAGCAACGCAGATACGCAGTATTTT. Amino acid sequence: CASSSPGTSNADTQYF.

DNA for the CDR3: TGTGCCAGTAGTATTGGAGGGGGCTATGGCTACACCTTC. Protein: CASSIGGGYGYTF. The rearrangement uses TRBV19 and TRBJ1-2; tentative D call: TRBD1 (6 bases). Between the trimmed V and J ends, which lost 3 bases and 4 bases, there was a span of 9 bases. Germline CDR1 reads LNHDA; CDR2 reads SQIVND (reference sequence). The CDR3 length is 13 residues. Full variable domain (outside the CDR3, taken from reference TRBV19 and TRBJ1-2): DGGITQSPKYLFRKEGQNVTLSCEQNLNHDAMYWYRQDPGQGLRLIYYSQIVNDFQKGDIAEGYSVSREKKESFPLTVTSAQKNPTAFYLCASSIGGGYGYTFGSGTRLTVV.

This clonotype was recorded many times. The chain uses TRBV7-9 and TRBJ2-2; D is perhaps TRBD1 (6 bases). The CDR3 sequence is 15 residues long. Deletions cut 5 bases from V and 0 bases from J, with 10 bases between. The V gene's germline CDR1 is SEHNR and CDR2 FQNEAQ (reference sequence). The DNA of the CDR3 is TGTGCCAGCAGCCCAGGGGAAACGAACACCGGGGAGCTGTTTTTT. Amino acid sequence: CASSPGETNTGELFF.

A remark on this clonotype: A read error may be the cause here, since a much bigger clone is one base away. This chain joins TRBV7-3 and TRBJ2-1; D may be TRBD1 (5 bases). This CDR3 comprises 12 residues. Germline CDR1 reads SGHTA; CDR2 reads FQGTGA. Trimming shortened V by 1 base and J by 9 bases, and 7 bases separated the two germline ends. In DNA form, the CDR3 reads TGTGCCAGCAGCTTAAGACAGTGTGAGCAGTTCTTC. The encoded protein is CASSLRQCEQFF. The full variable domain, its missing parts supplied by reference TRBV7-3 and TRBJ2-1, is GAGVSQTPSNKVTEKGKYVELRCDPISGHTALYWYRQSLGQGPEFLIYFQGTGAADDSGLPNDRFFAVRPEGSVSTLKIQRTERGDSAVYLCASSLRQCEQFFGPGTRLTVL.

Ten or more counts support this clonotype. This chain joins TRBV7-9 and TRBJ1-1; 7 nucleotides agree with TRBD1. This CDR3 has 14 residues. Germline CDR1 is SEHNR and CDR2 is FQNEAQ (reference sequence). With 1 base clipped from V and 4 bases from J, the junction kept 3 bases outside the gene matches. Written as DNA, the CDR3 is TGTGCCAGCAGCTTAGAGGGGGCGGCCACTGAAGCTTTCTTT. Protein product: CASSLEGAATEAFF.

Only a few counts were recorded for this clonotype. The V gene is TRBV12-3 or TRBV12-4, the J gene TRBJ2-1; D gene ambiguous. The CDR3 totals 13 residues. The V end lost 2 bases, the J end lost 9 bases, and 11 bases lay between the germline ends. The CDR3, as DNA: TGTGCCAGCAGTTTAATCCGGCTGGGTGAGCAGTTCTTC. Translated, it gives CASSLIRLGEQFF.

This clonotype appeared a few times. The chain carries TRBV6-5 and TRBJ1-6, with 10 bases that match TRBD1. CDR1 and CDR2 (germline): MNHEY, SVGAGI. CDR3 size: 17 residues. The J segment lost 10 bases and the V segment lost 4 bases, leaving 13 bases of the junction unmatched. This chain's CDR3 is CASSFYRDRGTNSPLHF. The DNA for the CDR3 is TGTGCCAGCAGTTTCTACAGGGACAGGGGCACCAACTCACCCCTCCACTTT.